At least ten counts were recorded for the clone carrying this T cell receptor beta chain. Its antigen is not known. This sample stems from a study of shared clonotypes between healthy human individuals. At the level of the study: The donors, a couple of women and a few men, were aged 18 to 49.

The table came from immunoSEQ multiplex PCR; TCRdb's copy has only in-frame clones and leaves some out. The repertoire has over a million clones, around 78% of them found once; the top ten carry 0.55% to 0.7%. General observations from the study: Non-shared clonotypes had lower generation probabilities than clonotypes shared by all four sorted-subset donors. The study sampled only blood, and tissue repertoires likely differ.

The TCR originated in a man younger than 30 in good health. Some clones in this sample may be carry-over from other donors' samples. Sequencing was carried out using memory CD4+ T cells from PBMCs. Subset indicated: CD45RA-negative fraction.

CDR3 amino acids: CASSSTYTGNTEAFF. In DNA form, the CDR3 reads TGCGCCAGCAGCTCGACTTACACAGGGAACACTGAAGCTTTCTTT. The chain carries TRBV5-1 and TRBJ1-1; tentative D call: TRBD1 (5 bases). V lost 3 bases and J 1 base, leaving 13 bases between the germline ends. Per the germline V gene, CDR1 is SGHRS and CDR2 is YFSETQ. This CDR3 region has 15 residues.